The T cell receptor (beta chain) described here comes from a study of blood T cells in healthy people across ages (dated by TCRdb to the mid-2010s). Regarding the research as a whole: In model experiments, roughly one uniquely barcoded TCR beta cDNA molecule per two T cells was captured by template switching. Age-related changes in TCR beta repertoire diversity were measured in the study by deep sequencing normalized with unique cDNA molecular identifiers. Four age groups were formed from the donors: young (average about 16 years), middle-aged (approximately 40), aged (roughly 56) and long-lived (roughly 81). To avoid experimental bias, donors of different ages were spread randomly across the sequencing lanes. Using the same blood draw, the study looked at two additional independent replicas of 1 million unique cDNA reads for two donors, one aged 18 to 30 and the other aged 80 or older.

The table lists this clonotype with many counts. Its antigen is currently not known. Base qualities are not provided; no much larger clone lies one nucleotide away. Libraries were constructed by 5' RACE. TCRdb names Illumina HiSeq 2500 as the instrument used. A second about 7 to 12 cycle PCR used a sample-barcoded 5' primer and a J-beta primer mix. A template-switch 5' adaptor carrying 12 random nucleotides introduced a unique molecular identifier onto each TCR beta cDNA molecule. Each sample yielded at least 3 million CDR3-containing paired-end reads. First-strand cDNA was synthesized from all RNA with the Mint cDNA synthesis kit, primed by a TRBC-specific oligonucleotide. Following uracil-DNA glycosylase treatment, all cDNA underwent a first 18-cycle PCR with the universal primers M1SS and BC2_uni_R. In the source study's methods: Normalization of each sample was performed by random selection of 1 million high-quality reads, each carrying a distinct molecular identifier. Instead of being binned into consensus sequences, reads that shared molecular identifiers were thrown out. MiTCR, with a Q25 quality threshold and the strictest error-elimination algorithm, was used for CDR3 identification, clonotype clustering and error correction. Lower-bound total TCR beta diversity was estimated with a nonparametric unseen species model using Euler transformation. TCRdb ran its own pipeline on the public reads, namely fastp trimming at Q25 and MiXCR clone calling, and kept in-frame beta chains. When rows share a CDR3 protein, they turn into one entry using the most common DNA and genes. The V and J calls reflect TCRdb's pipeline rather than the authors' work. The table for this sample lists about 730,000 distinct CDR3 sequences; 43% of them were counted only once. Together, the top ten hold 20% to 25% of the sample.

Systemically healthy Caucasian individuals from Russia, roughly 40 in total and aged roughly 6 to 100 years, were included as donors. Approximately 9.3 milliliters of peripheral blood were drawn from each donor into EDTA-treated Vacutainer tubes. Ficoll-Paque density-gradient centrifugation was used to isolate PBMCs, with at least 6.5 million per sample. Trizol reagent was used to extract total RNA from the PBMCs, yielding at least 6 micrograms per sample. Naive CD45RAhigh/CD27high T cell percentages were measured by flow cytometry on a PBMC aliquot from every donor. General conclusions and limits of the study: Total diversity estimates from one million sequenced T cells were considered lower bounds and underestimates. Bulk unsorted PBMC profiling prevented conclusive comparison of naive and antigen-experienced compartments. Observed TCR beta diversity per million T cells fell roughly linearly with age, and a significant reduction was already apparent by age around 44. Observed TCR beta diversity correlated strongly with the percentage of naive T cells measured by flow cytometry. The long-lived group showed more naive CD4+ T cells, fewer expanded clones and increased TCR diversity than the aged group, suggesting age selection. Because the CMV infection status of the donors was unknown, age-related changes in expanded clonotypes may potentially have been confounded.

Inclusive of the bounding cysteine and phenylalanine, the CDR3 is 12 residues long. Just the 36-base CDR3 DNA is kept, in frame starting at base 1. Trimming removed 4 bases from V and 6 bases from J, leaving 11 bases between the germline ends. CDR1 SGHRS and CDR2 YFSETQ were looked up in the germline V gene. The sequence was obtained from a woman aged 60-75 years in good health. The chain is encoded by TRBV5-1 joined to TRBJ2-7; the D gene is perhaps TRBD1 or TRBD2, each of them matching over 5 bases. Sequencing input: blood. In nucleotides, the sequence is TGCGCCAGCAGCCCGCAGGGAGCCGAGCAGTACTTC. Translated, this is CASSPQGAEQYF.